These 15 T cell receptor beta chains share one sample of origin, sequenced in a study of T-cell reconstitution after alpha-beta-depleted transplantation in children. Unique molecular identifiers were built into the TCRbeta library. TCRdb called the PCR reads again in MiXCR, with one record for every CDR3 protein. The sample gives some 830,000 distinct CDR3 sequences, less than 20% of which show up once; approximately 5% is in the top ten. The source material was PBMCs, mostly from graft donor cells, sampled 360 days after TCRalphabeta/CD19-depleted stem cell transplant. Source of these receptors: a male patient under 18 who had a stem cell transplant for acute lymphoblastic leukemia, so the T cells may come from the graft donor.

This chain uses TRBV7-8 with TRBJ2-1; 9 nucleotides match TRBD2. The CDR3 is 16 residues long. J lost 6 bases, V lost 1 base, and 7 bases had no gene match. CDR1 is SGHVS and CDR2 is FQNEAQ in the germline V gene. The CDR3 DNA reads as TGTGCCAGCAGCTTAGTCATAGCGGGAGTGGGCAATGAGCAGTTCTTC. This translates into CASSLVIAGVGNEQFF.

This clonotype has just a few counts. This chain links TRBV2 with TRBJ2-7; no definite D call. Trimming took off 6 bases at V and 3 bases at J, with 12 bases between the two ends. CDR3 size: 13 residues. CDR1 is SNHLY and CDR2 is FYNNEI in the germline V gene. In nucleotides, the CDR3 is TGTGCCAGCAGAATGATTCCTCTCTACGAGCAGTACTTC. Its translation is CASRMIPLYEQYF. Combining the CDR3 with reference TRBV2 and TRBJ2-7 gives the whole variable domain EPEVTQTPSHQVTQMGQEVILRCVPISNHLYFYWYRQILGQKVEFLVSFYNNEISEKSEIFDDQFSVERPDGSNFTLKIRSTKLEDSAMYFCASRMIPLYEQYFGPGTRLTVT.

The V call is TRBV2, the J call TRBJ2-4, with D possibly being TRBD2 (6 bases). The CDR3 contains 20 residues. Germline values: CDR1 SNHLY, CDR2 FYNNEI. Trimming removed 6 bases at V and 3 bases at J, with 30 bases between. CDR3 nucleotides: TGTGCCAGCAGCGAGGGGAGGTGGGGTGGCAGGAAAACCGACAAAAACATTCAGTACTTC. This codes for CASSEGRWGGRKTDKNIQYF. Using reference TRBV2 and TRBJ2-4 for the parts outside the CDR3, the full variable domain is EPEVTQTPSHQVTQMGQEVILRCVPISNHLYFYWYRQILGQKVEFLVSFYNNEISEKSEIFDDQFSVERPDGSNFTLKIRSTKLEDSAMYFCASSEGRWGGRKTDKNIQYFGAGTRLSVL.

The chain couples TRBV4-1 to TRBJ2-2; D tentatively fits TRBD1 or TRBD2 (6 bases each). V was shortened by 2 bases and J by 1 base, with 11 bases between the two germline ends. CDR1 and CDR2 (germline): MGHRA, YSYEKL. The CDR3 sequence is 16 residues long. CDR3 sequence: CASSQKGGLNTGELFF. DNA of the CDR3: TGCGCCAGCAGCCAAAAAGGGGGGCTGAACACCGGGGAGCTGTTTTTT.

This clonotype has more than one count but fewer than ten. V is TRBV12-3 or TRBV12-4 and J is TRBJ1-1, with a weak D call TRBD1 (6 bases). CDR3 length: 15 residues. Trimming left V 5 bases short and J 4 bases short, with 17 bases between. In DNA, the CDR3 is TGTGCCAGCAGTCCCACGACGGGGGGCGGCACTGAAGCTTTCTTT. It specifies CASSPTTGGGTEAFF.

This clonotype occurred a few times. This sequence joins TRBV24-1 and TRBJ2-1; either TRBD1 or TRBD2 may supply D (5 bases each). The CDR3 covers 13 residues. The germline CDR1 and CDR2 sequences are KGHDR and SFDVKD. The V gene lost 1 base and the J gene lost 6 bases, with 6 bases spanning the gap. In DNA, the CDR3 is TGTGCCACCAGTGATTTCGGGGCCAATGAGCAGTTCTTC. The encoded protein is CATSDFGANEQFF.

This clonotype has a count of ten or more. The rearrangement links TRBV7-9 to TRBJ1-2, with 7 nucleotides matching TRBD1. V shed 5 bases and J 4 bases; nucleotides not matched to a gene: 10. Germline CDR1 reads SEHNR; CDR2 reads FQNEAQ (reference sequence). CDR3 size: 15 residues. CDR3 region: CASSPTQGPLYGYTF. The CDR3 DNA sequence: TGTGCCAGCAGCCCAACACAGGGGCCCCTCTATGGCTACACCTTC.

The chain couples TRBV5-1 to TRBJ2-7; TRBD1 or TRBD2 may be the D gene (6 bases each). V lost 0 bases, J lost 3 bases, and 13 bases lay in between. The CDR3 sequence is 15 residues long. Looked up from germline, CDR1 is SGHRS and CDR2 is YFSETQ. CDR3 residues: CASSLVTGANYEQYF. The CDR3 DNA is TGCGCCAGCAGCTTGGTGACGGGGGCCAACTACGAGCAGTACTTC.

This clonotype was counted many times. This chain connects TRBV12-3 or TRBV12-4 to TRBJ2-7; 9 bases fit TRBD1. CDR3 length equals 14 residues. The V gene end was trimmed by 5 bases and the J gene end by 4 bases; junction bases not matched to a gene: 6. CDR3 residues: CASSPTGGGYEQYF. The DNA of the CDR3 is TGTGCCAGCAGTCCGACAGGGGGAGGATACGAGCAGTACTTC.

The chain has TRBV12-3 or TRBV12-4 and TRBJ2-3; maybe TRBD2 (6 bases). The CDR3 has 14 residues. The germline V and J ends were trimmed by 3 bases and 5 bases, with 12 bases remaining between them. CDR3 protein: CASSFGGSGDTQYF. The CDR3 coding sequence is TGTGCCAGCAGTTTTGGGGGGAGTGGAGATACGCAGTATTTT.

The J gene is TRBJ2-3, the V gene TRBV12-3 or TRBV12-4; perhaps TRBD1 as D (5 bases). This CDR3 spans 15 amino acids. Trimming stripped 1 base from V and 1 base from J, with 9 bases between. CDR3: CASSLVAGRTDTQYF. As DNA, the CDR3 is TGTGCCAGCAGTTTAGTGGCAGGGCGCACAGATACGCAGTATTTT.

There are a few counts of this clonotype. This chain joins TRBV12-3 or TRBV12-4 and TRBJ1-5, with 8 bases aligning to TRBD1. V dropped 6 bases and J dropped 5; count of bases not matched to a gene: 3. There are 13 residues in the CDR3. The CDR3: CASRDRVHQPQHF. CDR3 DNA sequence: TGTGCCAGCAGGGACAGGGTTCATCAGCCCCAGCATTTT.

This chain joins TRBV5-1 and TRBJ2-3, with D unclear. Trimming removed 5 bases from V and 0 bases from J, with 4 bases in between. This CDR3 region has 12 residues. Per germline, CDR1 SGHRS and CDR2 YFSETQ. CDR3 residues: CASRKSTDTQYF. For the CDR3, the DNA is TGCGCCAGCAGAAAAAGCACAGATACGCAGTATTTT.

The chain combines TRBV19 with TRBJ2-3; no firm D call. This CDR3 comprises 13 residues. The V end lost 2 bases, the J end lost 3 bases, and 6 bases lay between the germline ends. Germline loops: CDR1 LNHDA, CDR2 SQIVND (reference sequence). The CDR3 DNA reads TGTGCCAGTAGTATACTAGGAACAGATACGCAGTATTTT. It encodes CASSILGTDTQYF.

The table lists this clonotype with a few counts. This sequence joins TRBV5-1 and TRBJ1-3; 10 positions agree with TRBD1. From germline, CDR1 is SGHRS and CDR2 YFSETQ. This CDR3 is 16 amino acids long. With V trimmed by 5 bases and J by 0 bases, 5 bases remained unmatched. The CDR3 loop reads CASRGTGDRSGNTIYF. The CDR3 DNA reads as TGCGCCAGCAGAGGGACAGGGGATCGCTCTGGAAACACCATATATTTT. The whole variable domain, remainder taken from reference TRBV5-1 and TRBJ1-3, is KAGVTQTPRYLIKTRGQQVTLSCSPISGHRSVSWYQQTPGQGLQFLFEYFSETQRNKGNFPGRFSGRQFSNSRSEMNVSTLELGDSALYLCASRGTGDRSGNTIYFGEGSWLTVV.